These 27 T cell receptor beta chains originate from one sample sequenced in a study of T cell responses to AZD1222 COVID-19 vaccine. Measured with immunoSEQ multiplex PCR; TCRdb has only the in-frame clones, and not every one. The repertoire consists of some 120,000 clones, with approximately 90% occurring once and the leading ten covering roughly 11%. The source material was peripheral blood, sampled on day 0 of MenACWY control vaccination. All receptors derive from an adult in good health.

This clone was observed a single time. This chain links TRBV6-2 or TRBV6-3 with TRBJ1-1, with TRBD1 identical over 8 bases. With V trimmed by 1 base and J by 4 bases, 5 bases remained unmatched. CDR3 size: 15 residues. The germline gives CDR1 MNHEY, CDR2 SVGEGT. This CDR3 is CASSYFGQGGTEAFF. In DNA, the CDR3 is TGTGCCAGCAGTTACTTCGGACAGGGTGGCACTGAAGCTTTCTTT.

J is TRBJ1-2 and V is TRBV7-9; 7 bases agree with TRBD1. J lost 6 bases, V lost 5 bases, and 6 bases had no gene match. CDR1 and CDR2 from the germline V gene are SEHNR and FQNEAQ (reference sequence). The CDR3 runs to 13 residues. CDR3: CASSANTGDGYTF. CDR3 bases: TGTGCCAGCAGCGCAAACACAGGGGATGGCTACACCTTC.

This chain connects TRBV2 to TRBJ2-7; 10 nucleotides match TRBD1. CDR3 size: 14 residues. Per germline, CDR1 SNHLY and CDR2 FYNNEI. V shed 7 bases, J shed 5 bases, and the junction held 8 bases outside the gene matches. CDR3 sequence: CASNPGQGSHEQYF. DNA of the CDR3: TGTGCCAGCAATCCGGGACAGGGGTCCCACGAGCAGTACTTC.

The J gene is TRBJ2-1, the V gene TRBV9; TRBD2 matches at 13 bases. The germline CDR1 and CDR2 sequences are SGDLS and YYNGEE. The CDR3 runs to 16 residues. After removal of 3 bases from V and 10 bases from J, the junction contained 10 bases not matched to a gene. This CDR3 reads CASSDLLAGGPNEQFF. Written as DNA, the CDR3 is TGTGCCAGCAGCGATCTACTAGCGGGAGGGCCGAACGAGCAGTTCTTC.

V is TRBV6-1 and J is TRBJ1-2; maybe TRBD1 (5 bases). Germline CDR1 and CDR2: MNHNS and SASEGT. V was shortened by 1 base and J by 7 bases, with 13 bases between the two germline ends. The CDR3 sequence is 14 residues long. This chain's CDR3 is CASSEGQPGAGYTF. The CDR3 DNA reads TGTGCCAGCAGTGAAGGTCAGCCTGGGGCTGGCTACACCTTC.

The J gene is TRBJ2-7, the V gene TRBV29-1; 13 bases are shared with TRBD2. The CDR3 is 16 residues long. Trimming removed 4 bases from V and 0 bases from J; junction bases left unmatched: 6. Germline values: CDR1 SQVTM, CDR2 ANQGSEA. Here the CDR3 DNA reads TGCAGCGTTGGTGGGACTAGCGGGACCAACTCCTACGAGCAGTACTTC. Amino acids: CSVGGTSGTNSYEQYF.

This clone was counted a few times. The V and J genes are TRBV10-3 and TRBJ2-5; TRBD2 might be the D (6 bases). There are 18 residues in the CDR3. V was trimmed by 6 bases and J by 2 bases, leaving 25 bases between them. Germline values: CDR1 ENHRY, CDR2 SYGVKD. CDR3 loop: CAISAGSSTALQQETQYF. In DNA form, the CDR3 reads TGTGCCATCAGCGCCGGGAGTTCCACAGCTCTCCAACAAGAGACCCAGTACTTC.

This clone was seen only once. This sequence joins TRBV5-1 and TRBJ2-5; D gene unclear. CDR3 length equals 15 residues. The ends were cut back, 6 bases at V and 3 bases at J, with 18 bases in the middle. Germline loops: CDR1 SGHRS, CDR2 YFSETQ. The CDR3 spells CASTDLLGSKETQYF. The CDR3 bases are TGCGCCAGCACAGATCTTCTAGGATCAAAAGAGACCCAGTACTTC. Drawing the rest from reference TRBV5-1 and TRBJ2-5, the complete variable domain is KAGVTQTPRYLIKTRGQQVTLSCSPISGHRSVSWYQQTPGQGLQFLFEYFSETQRNKGNFPGRFSGRQFSNSRSEMNVSTLELGDSALYLCASTDLLGSKETQYFGPGTRLLVL.

This chain links TRBV6-5 with TRBJ1-1; D is ambiguous. Trimming removed 8 bases at V and 4 bases at J, with 5 bases between. There are 10 residues in the CDR3. Germline assignment: CDR1 MNHEY and CDR2 SVGAGI. The CDR3 spells CASGRTEAFF. The CDR3 DNA reads as TGTGCCAGCGGGCGCACTGAAGCTTTCTTT.

The CDR3 spells CASSDGPNTEAFF. The CDR3 DNA sequence: TGCGCCAGCTCGGACGGCCCTAACACTGAAGCTTTCTTT. This rearrangement joins TRBV4-1 to TRBJ1-1; D uncertain. CDR1 and CDR2 from the germline V gene are MGHRA and YSYEKL. The CDR3 is made up of 13 amino acids. V was cut by 8 bases and J by 2 bases, with 12 bases left in between.

The gene calls are TRBV11-2 and TRBJ2-5; either TRBD1 or TRBD2 may supply D (6 bases each). The V end was cut by 5 bases, the J end by 2 bases, with 21 bases between. Germline assignment: CDR1 SGHAT and CDR2 FQNNGV. The length of the CDR3 is 17 residues. The CDR3 loop reads CASSPDWGATRQETQYF. The DNA of the CDR3 is TGTGCCAGCAGCCCGGATTGGGGGGCGACACGGCAAGAGACCCAGTACTTC.

This sequence joins TRBV6-1 and TRBJ2-1, with D maybe TRBD1 (5 bases). Trimming pared 2 bases from V and 4 bases from J, leaving 12 bases between. CDR1 MNHNS and CDR2 SASEGT come from the germline V gene. The CDR3 totals 15 residues. The CDR3 region is CASSETGPSYNEQFF. The CDR3 DNA sequence: TGTGCCAGCAGTGAAACAGGACCCTCTTACAATGAGCAGTTCTTC.

This clone was seen only a few times. This chain connects TRBV7-6 to TRBJ1-6, with TRBD1 as a possible D gene (5 bases). Germline-derived CDR1 and CDR2 are SGHVS and FNYEAQ. This CDR3 comprises 16 residues. Trimming pared 1 base from V and 8 bases from J, leaving 15 bases between. CDR3 DNA: TGTGCCAGCAGCTTAGGAGGTCCAGGGTCTTATTCACCCCTCCACTTT. This encodes CASSLGGPGSYSPLHF.

The chain employs TRBV30 and TRBJ2-2; no definite D call. The V end lost 2 bases, the J end lost 7 bases, and 5 bases lay between the germline ends. The CDR3 runs to 11 residues. Germline-derived CDR1 and CDR2 are GTSNPN and SVGIG (reference sequence). The CDR3 DNA reads as TGTGCCTGGAGTTATGACGGGGAGCTGTTTTTT. This sequence encodes CAWSYDGELFF.

The chain couples TRBV4-3 to TRBJ2-1; 11 bases line up with TRBD2. The V gene's germline CDR1 is LGHNA and CDR2 YSLEER. Trimming took 0 bases from V and 5 from J; bases not matched to a gene: 6. The CDR3 sequence is 17 residues long. The CDR3 nucleotides read TGCGCCAGCAGCCAAGAAACTAGCGGGAGTGCCCACAATGAGCAGTTCTTC. Protein: CASSQETSGSAHNEQFF.

The gene calls are TRBV30 and TRBJ1-2; 8 nucleotides agree with TRBD1. The V segment lost 3 bases and the J segment 6 bases; nucleotides outside the gene matches: 6. Looked up from germline, CDR1 is GTSNPN and CDR2 is SVGIG (reference sequence). The length of the CDR3 is 13 residues. The CDR3 is CAWRQGVKDGYTF. CDR3 DNA: TGTGCCTGGAGACAGGGGGTTAAGGATGGCTACACCTTC.

The rearrangement joins TRBV6-6 to TRBJ2-1; D is unresolved. The germline CDR1 and CDR2 sequences are MNHNY and SVGAGI (reference sequence). The CDR3 has 14 amino acids. The V and J ends lost 5 bases and 0 bases respectively, with 8 bases between them. The CDR3 DNA reads TGTGCCAGCAGTCTCCCCCCCTCCTACAATGAGCAGTTCTTC. Its protein product is CASSLPPSYNEQFF.

The CDR3 bases are TGTGCCTGGAGTGTTGGGGGGGCTGAAGCTTTCTTT. It translates to CAWSVGGAEAFF. This rearrangement joins TRBV30 to TRBJ1-1; TRBD1 might be the D (5 bases). This CDR3 region has 12 residues. The V end lost 0 bases, the J end lost 6 bases, and 8 bases lay between the germline ends. CDR1 GTSNPN and CDR2 SVGIG come from the germline V gene (reference sequence).

This clone was counted once. V gene TRBV11-3 combines with J gene TRBJ1-1, with D tentatively TRBD1 (5 bases). The CDR3 runs 14 residues. Trimming took off 2 bases at V and 1 base at J, with 8 bases between the two ends. Germline V gene lookup returns CDR1 SGHNT and CDR2 YENEEA. The CDR3 loop is CASSLRGGNTEAFF. The DNA of the CDR3 is TGTGCCAGCAGCTTACGGGGGGGGAACACTGAAGCTTTCTTT.

V usage is TRBV5-6 and J usage is TRBJ2-1; D unresolved. CDR1 and CDR2 (germline): SGHDT, YYEEEE. V dropped 1 base and J dropped 3 bases, with 8 bases sitting between them. The CDR3 covers 14 residues. This CDR3 is CASSLSGSYNEQFF. For the CDR3, the DNA is TGTGCCAGCAGCTTGAGTGGAAGCTACAATGAGCAGTTCTTC.

The chain employs TRBV6-5 and TRBJ1-3; no clear D gene. V lost 8 bases and J 0 bases, leaving 14 bases between the germline ends. CDR1 and CDR2 from the germline V gene are MNHEY and SVGAGI. The CDR3 totals 15 residues. CDR3 sequence: CASSDVLFSGNTIYF. The DNA for the CDR3 is TGTGCCAGCTCGGACGTTCTATTCTCTGGAAACACCATATATTTT.

The rearrangement joins TRBV29-1 to TRBJ2-1; 7 bases line up with TRBD2. This CDR3 has 13 residues. Germline CDR1 SQVTM, CDR2 ANQGSEA. Unmatched junction bases numbered 17, after V lost 7 bases and J lost 14 bases. CDR3 region: CSAVHSRDYLKFF. CDR3 in DNA: TGCAGCGCCGTTCACTCTCGGGACTACCTCAAGTTCTTC.

The chain couples TRBV5-8 to TRBJ1-1; TRBD1 matches 8 bases. This CDR3 is built from 15 residues. V gave up 4 bases and J gave up 0 bases; unmatched junction bases: 5. Germline V gene sequence: CDR1 SGHTS, CDR2 YDEGEE. CDR3 protein: CASSPRQGMNTEAFF. The CDR3 DNA follows: TGTGCCAGCAGCCCCCGACAGGGGATGAACACTGAAGCTTTCTTT.

This sequence joins TRBV9 and TRBJ2-1; 9 bases fit TRBD1. The V gene end was trimmed by 4 bases and the J gene end by 6 bases; junction bases not matched to a gene: 14. The CDR3 is 17 amino acids. CDR1 SGDLS and CDR2 YYNGEE come from the germline V gene. CDR3 protein: CASSTPRGTGLPNEQFF. The CDR3 nucleotides read TGTGCCAGCAGCACCCCTCGAGGGACAGGGCTTCCCAATGAGCAGTTCTTC.

The chain uses TRBV5-1 and TRBJ2-1; TRBD2 is a possible D gene (6 bases). Germline assignment: CDR1 SGHRS and CDR2 YFSETQ. Trimming cost V 0 bases and J 8 bases, with 18 bases left between them. CDR3 length: 16 amino acids. The CDR3 here is CASSLAGAHNFYEQFF. The CDR3, as DNA: TGCGCCAGCAGCTTGGCGGGAGCCCATAATTTCTATGAGCAGTTCTTC.

This chain links TRBV13 with TRBJ2-1, with TRBD1 identical over 9 bases. The J segment lost 6 bases and the V segment lost 2 bases, leaving 5 bases of the junction unmatched. The CDR3 is 15 residues long. Germline V gene lookup returns CDR1 PRHDT and CDR2 FYEKMQ (reference sequence). CDR3 in DNA: TGTGCCAGCAGCTTATATGGGACAGGGACCAATGAGCAGTTCTTC. As protein: CASSLYGTGTNEQFF.

This chain uses TRBV5-4 with TRBJ2-1, with TRBD1 matching 9 bases. In germline, CDR1 is SGHNT, CDR2 YYREEE (reference sequence). V shed 0 bases, J shed 2 bases, and the junction held 6 bases outside the gene matches. This CDR3 comprises 17 residues. The CDR3 bases are TGTGCCAGCAGCTTGGAAGCGCGACAGGGGGCCTACAATGAGCAGTTCTTC. Translating gives CASSLEARQGAYNEQFF.